These T cell receptor beta chains were read from a single sample in a study of control samples from healthy donors and cancer patients. The data were produced by immunoSEQ multiplex PCR, yet TCRdb's version contains in-frame clones alone and is incomplete. Of about 74,000 clones detected, about 88% appear once; the ten largest clones hold roughly 5%. The specimen sequenced was blood. The source is a woman aged 50 to 65 in good health. Each CDR3 is given without its conserved first and last residue.

j_call v_call cdr3_aa
TRBJ1-5 TRBV6-2/TRBV6-3 ASSLRSYSNQPQH
TRBJ2-1 TRBV3-1/TRBV3-2 ASRISGRSSYNEQF
TRBJ1-2 TRBV5-5 ASSWTGNYGYT
TRBJ2-5 TRBV5-1 ASSLLQGVIQETQY
TRBJ2-6 TRBV19 ASSQSGANVLT
TRBJ2-3 TRBV9 ASSVGASGGIIDTQY
TRBJ2-3 TRBV18 ASSPSTDTQY
TRBJ1-2 TRBV2 ASREGQAYGYT
TRBJ2-3 TRBV7-2 ASSSGPSTDTQY
TRBJ2-2 TRBV9 ASSVSGLVGTGELF
TRBJ2-1 TRBV4-1 ASSQLMRGGDYEQF
TRBJ1-2 TRBV10-3 AISERGQSANYGYT
TRBJ2-1 TRBV19 ASSIIAGEYNEQF
TRBJ1-2 TRBV19 ASSDPGQGSYGYT
TRBJ2-1 TRBV5-4 ASSHRLSGLNEQF
TRBJ2-7 TRBV13 ASSLKSEQY
TRBJ1-1 TRBV2 ASSDPPNTEAF
TRBJ1-3 TRBV19 ASRSQGSGNTIY
TRBJ2-3 TRBV10-1 ASSPGGGGGDTQY
TRBJ2-2 TRBV5-4 ASSFKGITGELF
TRBJ1-3 TRBV12-2 LEVGNTIY
TRBJ2-3 TRBV7-8 ASSRGGGRADTQY
TRBJ2-7 TRBV6-5 ATGRRGQPYEQY
TRBJ2-3 TRBV7-2 ASSLLGTQY
TRBJ2-2 TRBV5-4 ASSFITRATGELF
TRBJ2-3 TRBV13 ASSQQTGDTQY
TRBJ2-2 TRBV19 ASSIRGLSGELF
TRBJ1-4 TRBV9 ASSVGPIGEKLF
TRBJ2-1 TRBV7-2 ASSLQGSDEQF
TRBJ1-2 TRBV5-4 ASRDRGEDGYT
TRBJ1-1 TRBV18 ASSPQRGANTEAF
TRBJ2-7 TRBV19 ASRLAGTIYEQY
TRBJ2-2 TRBV3-1/TRBV3-2 ASSLPSTGELF
TRBJ2-7 TRBV11-2 ASSLYGTQAYEQY
TRBJ1-4 TRBV18 ASSFEQGATNEKLF
TRBJ1-4 TRBV5-1 ASSDTNEKLF
TRBJ1-1 TRBV5-8 ASSLIWSTDTEAF
TRBJ2-1 TRBV15 ATSRVSGQPYNEQF
TRBJ2-1 TRBV5-1 ASRRDRVGNEQF
TRBJ1-4 TRBV6-6 ANSYGPATNEKLF
TRBJ1-1 TRBV9 ASWRQGVTF
TRBJ2-2 TRBV10-3 AISDLTTDTGELF
TRBJ1-1 TRBV5-4 ASSGQRGTEAF
TRBJ1-1 TRBV5-4 ASSLQAGEGNTEAF
TRBJ1-2 TRBV9 ASSEPPFEAARGYT
TRBJ1-5 TRBV28 ASSLSAPGQPQH
TRBJ1-2 TRBV25-1 ASNPDSNYGYT
TRBJ2-3 TRBV13 ASSLAGGPNTQY
TRBJ1-1 TRBV11-2 ASSLAKQGFAF
TRBJ1-2 TRBV2 ASILSPTGGFYGYT